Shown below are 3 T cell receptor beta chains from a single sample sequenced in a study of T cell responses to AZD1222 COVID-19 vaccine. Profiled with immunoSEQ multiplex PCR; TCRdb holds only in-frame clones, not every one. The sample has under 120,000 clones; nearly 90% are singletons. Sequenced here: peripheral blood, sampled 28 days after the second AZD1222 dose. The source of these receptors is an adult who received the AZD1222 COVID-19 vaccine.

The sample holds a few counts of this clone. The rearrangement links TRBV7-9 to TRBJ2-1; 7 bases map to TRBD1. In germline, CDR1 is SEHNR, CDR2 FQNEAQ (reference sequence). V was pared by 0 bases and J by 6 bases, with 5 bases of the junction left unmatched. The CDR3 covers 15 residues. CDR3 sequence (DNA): TGTGCCAGCAGCTTAGCGGGACAGCCAGGCAATGAGCAGTTCTTC. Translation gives CASSLAGQPGNEQFF. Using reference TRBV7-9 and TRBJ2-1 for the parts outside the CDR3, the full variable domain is DTGVSQNPRHKITKRGQNVTFRCDPISEHNRLYWYRQTLGQGPEFLTYFQNEAQLEKSRLLSDRFSAERPKGSFSTLEIQRTEQGDSAMYLCASSLAGQPGNEQFFGPGTRLTVL.

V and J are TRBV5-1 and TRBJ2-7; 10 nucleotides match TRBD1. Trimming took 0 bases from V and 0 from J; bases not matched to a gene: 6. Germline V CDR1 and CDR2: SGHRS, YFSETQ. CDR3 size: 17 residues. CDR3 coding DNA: TGCGCCAGCAGCTTGGGGGACAGGGGTTATAACTCCTACGAGCAGTACTTC. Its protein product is CASSLGDRGYNSYEQYF.

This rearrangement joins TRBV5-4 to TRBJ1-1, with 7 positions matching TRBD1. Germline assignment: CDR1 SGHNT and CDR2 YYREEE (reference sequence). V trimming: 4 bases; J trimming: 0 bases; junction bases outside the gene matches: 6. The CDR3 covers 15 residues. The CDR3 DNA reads TGTGCCAGCAGCGAGAGCACAGGGGTGAACACTGAAGCTTTCTTT. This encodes CASSESTGVNTEAFF. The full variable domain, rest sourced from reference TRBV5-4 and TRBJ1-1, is ETGVTQSPTHLIKTRGQQVTLRCSSQSGHNTVSWYQQALGQGPQFIFQYYREEENGRGNFPPRFSGLQFPNYSSELNVNALELDDSALYLCASSESTGVNTEAFFGQGTRLTVV.